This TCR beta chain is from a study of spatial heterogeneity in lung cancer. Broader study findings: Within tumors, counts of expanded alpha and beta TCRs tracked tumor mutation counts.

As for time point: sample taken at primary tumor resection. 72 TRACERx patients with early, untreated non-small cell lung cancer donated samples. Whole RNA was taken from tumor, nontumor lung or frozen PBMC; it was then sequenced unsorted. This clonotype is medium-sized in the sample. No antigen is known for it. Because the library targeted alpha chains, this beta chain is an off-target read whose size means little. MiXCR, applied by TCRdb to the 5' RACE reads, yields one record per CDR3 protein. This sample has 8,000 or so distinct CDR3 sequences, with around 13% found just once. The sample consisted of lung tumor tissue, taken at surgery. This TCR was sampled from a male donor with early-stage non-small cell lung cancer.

CDR3 nucleotides: TGTGCCAGCAGCCATCCTGGAAACACCATATATTTT. This translates into CASSHPGNTIYF. The chain employs TRBV6-2 or TRBV6-3 and TRBJ1-3; D gene ambiguous. The V end was cut by 6 bases, the J end by 2 bases, with 5 bases between. The CDR3 is made up of 12 amino acids. CDR1 is MNHEY, CDR2 SVGEGT, per germline.